Detailed here is one T cell receptor beta chain. The target antigen is unknown. Individuals selected for sequencing had exhibited CD8+CD57+ cell expansion on flow cytometry. Patients uniformly had severe acquired aplastic anemia. Trimming took 7 bases from V and 2 from J; bases not matched to a gene: 9. The CDR3 is made up of 15 amino acids. From germline, CDR1 is ENHRY and CDR2 SYGVKD. The sample is drawn from a study of CD8+CD57+ T cells in acquired aplastic anemia. Whole-study context: Sorted CD4+ plus CD8+ cells gave DNA averaging about 3.2 ug. Study-level findings and limits: There were over 25 CD8+ CDR3 sequences that occurred in both patients and controls. Patients and controls had CD8+ Simpson's diversity values that were not significantly distinct.

The TCR beta profiling, which covered VDJ combination and CDR3 sequence, was carried out using genomic DNA as the template. Each CDR3 protein gets one entry after TCRdb re-called the reads with MiXCR. The data contain 200,000 or so distinct CDR3 sequences, roughly half of them seen just once; the ten biggest clones take up over 7.5%. The sequenced sample consisted of sorted CD4+, CD8+, or CD8+CD57+ T cells (not recorded which) from PBMCs. The rearrangement uses TRBV10-3 and TRBJ2-3; 7 bases agree with TRBD2. The TCR comes from a human donor with aplastic anemia. CDR3 coding DNA: TGTGCCATCAACTCCCAGCGGGGTTCCACAGATACGCAGTATTTT. It translates to CAINSQRGSTDTQYF.